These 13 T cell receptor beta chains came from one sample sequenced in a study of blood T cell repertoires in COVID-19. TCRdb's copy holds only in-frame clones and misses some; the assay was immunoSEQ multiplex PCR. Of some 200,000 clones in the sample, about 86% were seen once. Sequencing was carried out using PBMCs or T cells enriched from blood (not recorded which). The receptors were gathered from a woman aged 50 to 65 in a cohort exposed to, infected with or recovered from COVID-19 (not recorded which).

This CDR3 is CASSDGTSGFGEQFF. In DNA form, the CDR3 reads TGTGCCAGCAGTGACGGGACTAGCGGCTTCGGAGAGCAGTTCTTC. V usage is TRBV6-4 and J usage is TRBJ2-1, with 11 bases aligning to TRBD2. Germline V gives CDR1 MRHNA, CDR2 SNTAGT. V trimming: 2 bases; J trimming: 10 bases; junction bases outside the gene matches: 7. There are 15 residues in the CDR3.

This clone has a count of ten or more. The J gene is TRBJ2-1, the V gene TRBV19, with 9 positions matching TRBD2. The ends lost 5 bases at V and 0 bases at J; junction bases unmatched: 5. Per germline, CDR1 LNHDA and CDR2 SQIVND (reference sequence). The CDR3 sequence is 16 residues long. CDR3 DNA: TGTGCCAGTAGTCCGCTAGCGGGGAACTCCTACAATGAGCAGTTCTTC. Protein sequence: CASSPLAGNSYNEQFF.

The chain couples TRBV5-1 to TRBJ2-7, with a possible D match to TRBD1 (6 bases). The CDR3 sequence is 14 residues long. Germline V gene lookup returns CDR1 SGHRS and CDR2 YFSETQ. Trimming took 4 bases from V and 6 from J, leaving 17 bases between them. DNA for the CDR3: TGCGCCAGCAGCCACAGGGACCCCCTAAGCGAGCAGTACTTC. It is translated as CASSHRDPLSEQYF.

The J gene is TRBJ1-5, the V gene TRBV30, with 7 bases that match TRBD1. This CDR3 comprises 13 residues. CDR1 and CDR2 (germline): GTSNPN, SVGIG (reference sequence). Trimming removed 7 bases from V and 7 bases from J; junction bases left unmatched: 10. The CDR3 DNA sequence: TGTGCCTTGACAGGGTTGGGAGGCCAGCCCCAGCATTTT. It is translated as CALTGLGGQPQHF.

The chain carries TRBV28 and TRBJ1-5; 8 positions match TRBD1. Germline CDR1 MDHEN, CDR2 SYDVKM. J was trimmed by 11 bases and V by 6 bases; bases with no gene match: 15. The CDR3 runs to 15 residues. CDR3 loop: CASSGRQGNRGAQHF. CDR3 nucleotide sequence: TGTGCCAGCAGCGGAAGACAGGGGAACAGGGGGGCCCAGCATTTT. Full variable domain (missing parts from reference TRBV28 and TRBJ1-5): DVKVTQSSRYLVKRTGEKVFLECVQDMDHENMFWYRQDPGLGLRLIYFSYDVKMKEKGDIPEGYSVSREKKERFSLILESASTNQTSMYLCASSGRQGNRGAQHFGDGTRLSIL.

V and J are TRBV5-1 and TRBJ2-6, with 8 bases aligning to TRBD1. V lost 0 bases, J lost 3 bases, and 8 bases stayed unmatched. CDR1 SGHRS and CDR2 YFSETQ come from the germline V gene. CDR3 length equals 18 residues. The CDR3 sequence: CASSLGADRELGANVLTF. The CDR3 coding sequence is TGCGCCAGCAGCTTGGGGGCGGACAGGGAGCTTGGGGCCAACGTCCTGACTTTC.

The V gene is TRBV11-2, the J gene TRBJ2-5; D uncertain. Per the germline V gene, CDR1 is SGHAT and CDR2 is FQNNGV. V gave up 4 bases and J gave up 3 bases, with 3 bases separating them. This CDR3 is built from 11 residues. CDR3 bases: TGTGCCAGCAGCTCAGAAGAGACCCAGTACTTC. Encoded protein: CASSSEETQYF.

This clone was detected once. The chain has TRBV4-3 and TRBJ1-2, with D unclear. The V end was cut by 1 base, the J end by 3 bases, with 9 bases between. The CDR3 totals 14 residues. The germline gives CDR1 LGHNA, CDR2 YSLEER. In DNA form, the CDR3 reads TGCGCCAGCAGCCAAGTCCCGGAGGACTATGGCTACACCTTC. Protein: CASSQVPEDYGYTF.

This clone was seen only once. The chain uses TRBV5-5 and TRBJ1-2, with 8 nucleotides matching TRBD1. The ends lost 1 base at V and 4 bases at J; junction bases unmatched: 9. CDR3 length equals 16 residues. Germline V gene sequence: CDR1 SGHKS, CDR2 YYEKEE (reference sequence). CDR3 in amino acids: CASSLRQGNNGYGYTF. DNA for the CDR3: TGTGCCAGCAGCTTGCGACAGGGGAATAACGGCTATGGCTACACCTTC.

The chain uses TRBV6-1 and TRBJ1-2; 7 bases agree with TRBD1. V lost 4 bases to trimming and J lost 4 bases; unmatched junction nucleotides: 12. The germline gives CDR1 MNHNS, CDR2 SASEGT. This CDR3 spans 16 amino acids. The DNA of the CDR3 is TGTGCCAGCAGTGCCGCCGGGACAGCCTTACTCTATGGCTACACCTTC. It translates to CASSAAGTALLYGYTF.

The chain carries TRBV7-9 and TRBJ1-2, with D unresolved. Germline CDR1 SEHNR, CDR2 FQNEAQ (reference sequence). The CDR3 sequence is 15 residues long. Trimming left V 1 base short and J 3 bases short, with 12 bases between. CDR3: CASSLGTGRDYGYTF. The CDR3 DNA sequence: TGTGCCAGCAGCTTAGGAACGGGAAGGGACTATGGCTACACCTTC. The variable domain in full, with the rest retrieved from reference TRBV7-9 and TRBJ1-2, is DTGVSQNPRHKITKRGQNVTFRCDPISEHNRLYWYRQTLGQGPEFLTYFQNEAQLEKSRLLSDRFSAERPKGSFSTLEIQRTEQGDSAMYLCASSLGTGRDYGYTFGSGTRLTVV.

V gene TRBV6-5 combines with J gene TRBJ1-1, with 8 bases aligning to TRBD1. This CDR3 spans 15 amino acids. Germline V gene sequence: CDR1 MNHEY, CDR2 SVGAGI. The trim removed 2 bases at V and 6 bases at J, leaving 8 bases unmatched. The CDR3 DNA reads TGTGCCAGCAGTTACGTTCGACAGGGGTCGCCTGAAGCTTTCTTT. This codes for CASSYVRQGSPEAFF.

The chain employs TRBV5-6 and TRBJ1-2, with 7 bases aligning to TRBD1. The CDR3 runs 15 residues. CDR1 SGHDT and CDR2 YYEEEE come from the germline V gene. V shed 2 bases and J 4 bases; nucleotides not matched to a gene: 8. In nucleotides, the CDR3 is TGTGCCAGCAGCTTATGGACAGGAGCAATCTATGGCTACACCTTC. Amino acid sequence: CASSLWTGAIYGYTF.